This TCR beta chain was sequenced for a study of blood T cell repertoires in COVID-19. Study-level information: From the United States, Italy and Spain came samples of acute and convalescent COVID-19. T cells, B-cell-depleted T cells, or PBMCs supplied cDNA or gDNA.

Authors' analysis steps: Amplification of reference gene primers was used by the study to estimate nucleated cell counts. TCRdb keeps only in-frame clones here, not all; method: immunoSEQ multiplex PCR. V and J calls and clone size are as listed in that table; D and trimming were resolved from the DNA. The sample holds some 130,000 clones, more than 75% seen once. This sequence originates from a woman aged 70 to 79 with COVID-19, enrolled during active disease. The specimen sequenced was peripheral blood.

The CDR3 DNA reads TGTGCCAGCAGCTTCTCACCTGGGAGGAACACTGAAGCTTTCTTT. Amino acids: CASSFSPGRNTEAFF. The V gene is TRBV7-9, the J gene TRBJ1-1; unclear D gene. V dropped 3 bases and J dropped 1 base, with 12 bases sitting between them. From germline, CDR1 is SEHNR and CDR2 FQNEAQ (reference sequence). CDR3 length: 15 amino acids.